Many counts were recorded for the clone carrying this T cell receptor beta chain. Its specificity is unknown. The sample originates from a study of spatial heterogeneity in lung cancer. General study points: Tracking of tumor mutation counts was seen in expanded intratumoral alpha and beta TCR counts.

Germline CDR1 is LGHNA and CDR2 is YSLEER. Losses at the gene ends were 3 bases for V and 4 bases for J; bases not matched to a gene: 10. There are 17 residues in the CDR3. The time point here: sample taken at primary tumor resection. More than 70 TRACERx patients with early, untreated non-small cell lung cancer donated samples. Sequencing was performed on whole RNA extracted from tumor and nontumor lung tissue, or from frozen PBMC, and the material was left unsorted. TCRdb independently ran MiXCR on the 5' RACE reads; one entry per CDR3 protein. The table lists 15,000 or so distinct CDR3 sequences, about 4.8% of them singletons, with around 17% in the top ten.

Sequences were derived from lung tumor tissue, sampled at surgery. This receptor was taken from a female donor with early-stage non-small cell lung cancer. The gene calls are TRBV4-3 and TRBJ2-2; 8 bases are shared with TRBD1. The DNA for the CDR3 is TGCGCCAGCAGCCATAAGAAGACAGGGGTGAGCACCGGGGAGCTGTTTTTT. Residues: CASSHKKTGVSTGELFF.